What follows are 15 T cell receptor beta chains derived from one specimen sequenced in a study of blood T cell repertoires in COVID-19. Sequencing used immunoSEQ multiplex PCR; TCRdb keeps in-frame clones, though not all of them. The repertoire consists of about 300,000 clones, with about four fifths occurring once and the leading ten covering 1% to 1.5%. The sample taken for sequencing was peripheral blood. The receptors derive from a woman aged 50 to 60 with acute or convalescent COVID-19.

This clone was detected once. The CDR3 region is CASSQGWEDTQYF. The CDR3 DNA follows: TGTGCCAGCAGTCAGGGATGGGAAGATACGCAGTATTTT. The chain uses TRBV5-4 and TRBJ2-3, with D perhaps TRBD1 (5 bases). Trimming pared 5 bases from V and 5 bases from J, leaving 12 bases between. The CDR3 totals 13 residues. CDR1 is SGHNT, CDR2 YYREEE, per germline (reference sequence).

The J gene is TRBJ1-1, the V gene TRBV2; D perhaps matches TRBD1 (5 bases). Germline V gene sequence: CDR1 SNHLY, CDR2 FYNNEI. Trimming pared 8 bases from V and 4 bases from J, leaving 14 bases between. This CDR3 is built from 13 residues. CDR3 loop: CASLSGRGTEAFF. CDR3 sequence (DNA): TGTGCCAGCTTATCAGGGCGAGGCACTGAAGCTTTCTTT.

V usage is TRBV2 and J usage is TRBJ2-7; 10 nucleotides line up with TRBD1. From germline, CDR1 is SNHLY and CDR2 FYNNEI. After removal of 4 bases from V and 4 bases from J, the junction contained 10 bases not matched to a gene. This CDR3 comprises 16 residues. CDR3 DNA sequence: TGTGCCAGCAGTGGGGGGAAACCGGGACAGGGGTACGAGCAGTACTTC. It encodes CASSGGKPGQGYEQYF.

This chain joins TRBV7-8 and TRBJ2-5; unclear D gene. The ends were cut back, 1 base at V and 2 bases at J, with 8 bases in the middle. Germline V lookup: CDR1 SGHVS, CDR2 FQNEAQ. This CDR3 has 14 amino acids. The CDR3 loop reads CASSLVARQETQYF. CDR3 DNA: TGTGCCAGCAGCTTAGTGGCACGACAAGAGACCCAGTACTTC.

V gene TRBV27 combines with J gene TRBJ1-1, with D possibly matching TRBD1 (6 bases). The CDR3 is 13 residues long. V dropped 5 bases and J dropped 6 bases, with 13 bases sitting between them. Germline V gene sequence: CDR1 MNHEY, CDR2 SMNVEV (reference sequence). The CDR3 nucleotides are TGTGCCAGCAGTGTCCAACAGGGCGCTGAAGCTTTCTTT. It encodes CASSVQQGAEAFF.

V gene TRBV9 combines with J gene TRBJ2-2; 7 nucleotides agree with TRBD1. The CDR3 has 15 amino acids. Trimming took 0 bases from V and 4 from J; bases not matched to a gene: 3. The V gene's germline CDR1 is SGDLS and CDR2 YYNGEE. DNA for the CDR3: TGTGCCAGCAGCGTAGGGGACAGTGGCACCGGGGAGCTGTTTTTT. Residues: CASSVGDSGTGELFF.

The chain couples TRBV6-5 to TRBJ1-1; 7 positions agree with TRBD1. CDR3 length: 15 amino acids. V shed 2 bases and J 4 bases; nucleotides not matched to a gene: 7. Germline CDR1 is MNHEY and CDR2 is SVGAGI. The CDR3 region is CASSYRTGSFTEAFF. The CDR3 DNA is TGTGCCAGCAGTTACCGGACAGGCTCCTTCACTGAAGCTTTCTTT.

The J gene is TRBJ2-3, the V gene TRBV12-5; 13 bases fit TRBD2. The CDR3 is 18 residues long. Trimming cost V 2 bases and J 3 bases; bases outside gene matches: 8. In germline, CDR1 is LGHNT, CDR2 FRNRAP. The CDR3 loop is CASGLTWTSGSITDTQYF. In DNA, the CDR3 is TGTGCTAGTGGTTTGACCTGGACTAGCGGGAGTATAACAGATACGCAGTATTTT.

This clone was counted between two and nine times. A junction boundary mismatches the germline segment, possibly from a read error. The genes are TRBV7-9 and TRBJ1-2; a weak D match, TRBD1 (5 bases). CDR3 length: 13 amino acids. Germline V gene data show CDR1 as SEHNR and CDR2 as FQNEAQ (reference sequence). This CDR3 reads CASSLGADRKWIF. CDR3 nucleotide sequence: TGTGCCAGCAGCCTAGGGGCTGACAGAAAGTGGATCTTC.

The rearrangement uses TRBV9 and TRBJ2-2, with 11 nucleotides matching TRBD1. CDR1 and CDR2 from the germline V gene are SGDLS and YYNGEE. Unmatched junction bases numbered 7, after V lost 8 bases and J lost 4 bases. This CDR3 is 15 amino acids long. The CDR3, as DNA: TGTGCCAGTCAGGGACAGGGGGGACGCACCGGGGAGCTGTTTTTT. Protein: CASQGQGGRTGELFF.

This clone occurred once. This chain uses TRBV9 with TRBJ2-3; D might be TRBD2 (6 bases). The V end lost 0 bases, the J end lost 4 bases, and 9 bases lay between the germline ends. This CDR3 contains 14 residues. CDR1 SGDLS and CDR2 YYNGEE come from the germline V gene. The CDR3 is CASSVGGAPDTQYF. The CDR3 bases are TGTGCCAGCAGCGTAGGCGGGGCTCCAGATACGCAGTATTTT.

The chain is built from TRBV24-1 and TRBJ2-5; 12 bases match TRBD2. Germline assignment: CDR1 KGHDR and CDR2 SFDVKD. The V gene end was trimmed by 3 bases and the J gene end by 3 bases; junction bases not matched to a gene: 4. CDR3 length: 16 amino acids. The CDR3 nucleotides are TGTGCCACCAGTGATGTCGGACTAGCGGGAAAAGAGACCCAGTACTTC. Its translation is CATSDVGLAGKETQYF.

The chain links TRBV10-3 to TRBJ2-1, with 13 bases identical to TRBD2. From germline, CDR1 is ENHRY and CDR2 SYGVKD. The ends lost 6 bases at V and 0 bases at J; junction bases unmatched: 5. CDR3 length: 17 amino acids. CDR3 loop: CAIRGLAGYNSYNEQFF. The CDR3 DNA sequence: TGTGCCATCAGGGGACTAGCGGGATACAACTCCTACAATGAGCAGTTCTTC.

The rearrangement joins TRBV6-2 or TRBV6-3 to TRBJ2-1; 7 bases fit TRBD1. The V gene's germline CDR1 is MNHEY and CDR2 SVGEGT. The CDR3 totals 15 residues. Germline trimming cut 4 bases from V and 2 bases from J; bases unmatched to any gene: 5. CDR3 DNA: TGTGCCAGCAGTTCCCGGGACAGAACCTACAATGAGCAGTTCTTC. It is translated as CASSSRDRTYNEQFF.

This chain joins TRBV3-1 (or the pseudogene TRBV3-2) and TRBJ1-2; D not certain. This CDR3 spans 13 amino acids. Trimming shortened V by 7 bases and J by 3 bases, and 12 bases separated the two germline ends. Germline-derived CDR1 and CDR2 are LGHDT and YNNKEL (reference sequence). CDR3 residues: CASKFRKDYGYTF. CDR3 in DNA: TGTGCCAGCAAGTTCAGGAAGGACTATGGCTACACCTTC.